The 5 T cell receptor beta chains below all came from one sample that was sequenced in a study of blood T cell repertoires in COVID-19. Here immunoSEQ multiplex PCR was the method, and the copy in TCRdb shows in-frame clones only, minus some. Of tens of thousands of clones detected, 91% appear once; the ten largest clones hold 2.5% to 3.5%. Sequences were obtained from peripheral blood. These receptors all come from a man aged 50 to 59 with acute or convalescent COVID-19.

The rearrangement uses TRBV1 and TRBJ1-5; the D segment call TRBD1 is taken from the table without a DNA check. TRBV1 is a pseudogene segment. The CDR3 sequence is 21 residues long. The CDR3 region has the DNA TGCACCAGCAGCCAAGATCAGCAACAGGGAAGGGGTGCAAGAAGCAATCAGCCCCAGCATTTT. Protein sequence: CTSSQDQQQGRGARSNQPQHF.

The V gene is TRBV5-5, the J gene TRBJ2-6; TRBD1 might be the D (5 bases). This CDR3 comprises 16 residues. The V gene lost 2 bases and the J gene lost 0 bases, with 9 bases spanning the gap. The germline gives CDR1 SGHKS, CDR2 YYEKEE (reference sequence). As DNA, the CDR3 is TGTGCCAGCAGCTTTATTGACAGCTCTGGGGCCAACGTCCTGACTTTC. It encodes CASSFIDSSGANVLTF.

DNA of the CDR3: TGTGCCAGCAGTTTCTCGAGTGGGGCCAACGTCCTGACTTTC. It encodes CASSFSSGANVLTF. This chain connects TRBV27 to TRBJ2-6; D remains unclear. The CDR3 has 14 amino acids. V lost 3 bases and J lost 3, with 6 bases in between. CDR1 MNHEY and CDR2 SMNVEV come from the germline V gene (reference sequence).

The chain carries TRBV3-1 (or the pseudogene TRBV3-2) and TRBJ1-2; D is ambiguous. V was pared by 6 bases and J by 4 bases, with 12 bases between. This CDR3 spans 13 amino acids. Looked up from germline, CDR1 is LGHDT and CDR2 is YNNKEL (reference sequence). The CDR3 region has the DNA TGTGCCAGCAGTCAGGTTCCATTCTATGGCTACACCTTC. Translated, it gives CASSQVPFYGYTF.

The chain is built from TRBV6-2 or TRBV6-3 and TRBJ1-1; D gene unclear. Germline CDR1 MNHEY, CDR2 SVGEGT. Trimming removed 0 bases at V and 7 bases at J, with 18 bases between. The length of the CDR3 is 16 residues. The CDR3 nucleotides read TGTGCCAGCAGTTACTCGGTTTCCGGGGATAAGGATGAAGCTTTCTTT. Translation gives CASSYSVSGDKDEAFF.